The source of this TCR beta chain is a study of STAT5B mutations in CD4+ large granular lymphocyte leukemia. Broader study findings: Without HLA matching, higher CD4+ than CD8+ T-LGLL clonality could reflect small sample size. Patient CD4-sorted repertoires stayed more clonal than healthy ones after leukemic-clone removal.

This CDR3 contains 17 residues. Per germline, CDR1 WNHNN and CDR2 SYGVQD (reference sequence). V gave up 4 bases and J gave up 0 bases, with 16 bases separating them. On this clone: Antigen specificity is unknown.

The assay was immunoSEQ multiplex PCR, and TCRdb's table has in-frame clones only and misses some. Of roughly 34,000 clones listed, roughly four fifths are singletons. What was sequenced was CD4+ T cells from blood buffy coats. The sequence was collected from a human donor in good health. The chain couples TRBV10-1 to TRBJ2-1; maybe TRBD2 (6 bases). The chain's CDR3 is CASSGGSGGSSYNEQFF. DNA of the CDR3: TGCGCCAGCAGTGGAGGATCTGGGGGGAGCTCCTACAATGAGCAGTTCTTC.